Given below is one T cell receptor beta chain in context. The record originates from a study of lymphopenia after photon versus proton radiotherapy. Libraries were prepared by immunoSEQ multiplex PCR; TCRdb keeps only in-frame clonotypes and omits some of them. The table lists about 33,000 clones, almost 90% of them singletons. Germline V CDR1 and CDR2: MNHEY, SVGAGI. Losses at the gene ends were 0 bases for V and 4 bases for J; bases not matched to a gene: 4. The CDR3 totals 16 residues. The sequencing here drew on peripheral blood, taken from a patient treated with photon-based radiotherapy. This TCR was sampled from a woman aged 45-60 years with pancreatic cancer. The rearrangement uses TRBV6-5 and TRBJ2-1, with 9 bases lining up with TRBD1. The CDR3 DNA follows: TGTGCCAGCAGTTACTCGAACAGGGGGCGTTACAATGAGCAGTTCTTC. Residues: CASSYSNRGRYNEQFF.